The entry that follows covers one T cell receptor beta chain sequence. As yet, its antigen is unknown. Preparation of the TCRbeta library used unique molecular identifiers. Via MiXCR, TCRdb re-called the PCR reads, giving one row per CDR3 protein. The table has more than 100,000 distinct CDR3 sequences, 20% to 25% seen once. These data are taken from a study of T-cell reconstitution after alpha-beta-depleted transplantation in children. Trimming took 2 bases from V and 0 from J; bases not matched to a gene: 4. The CDR3 runs to 15 residues. Study results and caveats: Counts and diversity of T cells one year after transplant came mostly from newly produced T cells.

Sequenced material: PBMCs, mostly from graft donor cells, taken 180 days after TCRalphabeta/CD19-depleted stem cell transplant. The chain employs TRBV12-3 or TRBV12-4 and TRBJ2-7, with 7 bases matching TRBD1. The sequence derives from a male patient under 10 years old who had a stem cell transplant for chronic granulomatous disease, so the T cells may come from the graft donor. The CDR3 here is CASSLMTGPSYEQYF. Here the CDR3 DNA reads TGTGCCAGCAGTTTAATGACAGGGCCCTCCTACGAGCAGTACTTC.